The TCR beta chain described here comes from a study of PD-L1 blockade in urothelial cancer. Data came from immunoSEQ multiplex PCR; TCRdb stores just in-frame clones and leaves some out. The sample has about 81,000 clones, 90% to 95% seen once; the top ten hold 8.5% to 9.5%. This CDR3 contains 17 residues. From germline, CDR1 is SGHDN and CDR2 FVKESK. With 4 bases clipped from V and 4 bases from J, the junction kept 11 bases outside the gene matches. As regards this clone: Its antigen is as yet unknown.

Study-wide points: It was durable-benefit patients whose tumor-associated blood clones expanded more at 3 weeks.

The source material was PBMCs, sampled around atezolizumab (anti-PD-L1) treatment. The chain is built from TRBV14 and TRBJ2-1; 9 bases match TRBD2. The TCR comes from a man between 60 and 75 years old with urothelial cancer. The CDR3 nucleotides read TGTGCCAGCAGCCCTCAACCGGGACTAGCCATTTACAATGAGCAGTTCTTC. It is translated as CASSPQPGLAIYNEQFF. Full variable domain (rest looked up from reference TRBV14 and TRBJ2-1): EAGVTQFPSHSVIEKGQTVTLRCDPISGHDNLYWYRRVMGKEIKFLLHFVKESKQDESGMPNNRFLAERTGGTYSTLKVQPAELEDSGVYFCASSPQPGLAIYNEQFFGPGTRLTVL.